The source of this TCR beta chain is a study of T-cell reconstitution after alpha-beta-depleted transplantation in children. Germline CDR1 SGHRS, CDR2 YFSETQ. CDR3 size: 15 residues. Trimming shortened V by 0 bases and J by 10 bases, and 17 bases separated the two germline ends. Preparation of the TCRbeta library used unique molecular identifiers. One entry per CDR3 protein results from TCRdb running MiXCR on the PCR reads. The sample carries 200,000 to 250,000 distinct CDR3 sequences, around 13% recorded once. This clonotype has a count of ten or more. Sequences were derived from PBMCs from the stem cell graft donor, sampled from the stem cell graft. This clonotype was sampled from a human donor who donated a stem cell graft to a child with acute lymphoblastic leukemia. The chain has TRBV5-1 and TRBJ2-1; a possible D gene is TRBD2 (6 bases). In DNA form, the CDR3 reads TGCGCCAGCAGCTTGGGGCCGGGACTCCCTACGGAGCAGTTCTTC. This translates into CASSLGPGLPTEQFF.